These 12 T cell receptor beta chains were sequenced from one sample in a study of shared clonotypes between healthy human individuals. Sequenced by immunoSEQ multiplex PCR; TCRdb stores in-frame clones only, minus some. The sample holds some 1,100,000 clones, 78% seen once. Sequenced material: memory CD4+ T cells from PBMCs. Subset defined: CD45RA-negative fraction. These receptors were collected from a man between 18 and 29 years old in good health. Some clones in this sample may be carry-over from other donors' samples.

The genes are TRBV11-2 and TRBJ2-7, with 12 bases fitting TRBD1. The germline V gene has CDR1 SGHAT and CDR2 FQNNGV. CDR3 length equals 16 residues. V lost 2 bases to trimming and J lost 7 bases; unmatched junction nucleotides: 9. In nucleotides, the CDR3 is TGTGCCAGCAGCTTAAGTCAGGGACAGGGGGCAAAAGAGCAGTACTTC. Amino acid sequence: CASSLSQGQGAKEQYF.

This clone turned up a few times. The rearrangement uses TRBV2 and TRBJ1-1; D is unclear. Trimming shortened V by 6 bases and J by 5 bases, and 13 bases separated the two germline ends. This CDR3 region has 13 residues. CDR1 SNHLY and CDR2 FYNNEI come from the germline V gene. The CDR3 loop is CASRSRQGTEAFF. Here the CDR3 DNA reads TGTGCCAGCAGGTCGAGACAAGGAACTGAAGCTTTCTTT.

In nucleotides, the CDR3 is TGTGCCAGCAGTTACTCAGGGTTTAATTCACCCCTCCACTTT. Translated, it gives CASSYSGFNSPLHF. The chain links TRBV6-5 to TRBJ1-6; D is undetermined. The V gene's germline CDR1 is MNHEY and CDR2 SVGAGI. The V and J ends lost 0 bases and 6 bases respectively, with 6 bases between them. The CDR3 totals 14 residues.

The rearrangement links TRBV7-2 to TRBJ1-2; 7 bases match TRBD1. The CDR3 sequence is 16 residues long. V lost 2 bases, J lost 7 bases, and 13 bases stayed unmatched. Germline loops: CDR1 SGHTA, CDR2 FQGNSA. CDR3 in amino acids: CASSLKGAQREGGYTF. DNA for the CDR3: TGTGCCAGCAGCTTAAAGGGGGCGCAGAGGGAGGGTGGCTACACCTTC.

The rearrangement links TRBV7-2 to TRBJ2-1; 9 bases agree with TRBD2. CDR3 length: 19 residues. Germline V lookup: CDR1 SGHTA, CDR2 FQGNSA. Trimming took 5 bases from V and 5 from J; bases not matched to a gene: 19. CDR3 in amino acids: CASSLYPTGTSNSNNEQFF. The DNA for the CDR3 is TGTGCCAGCAGCCTTTATCCGACCGGGACTAGCAATTCGAACAATGAGCAGTTCTTC.

The V gene is TRBV9, the J gene TRBJ1-2; D is uncertain. Deletions cut 1 base from V and 8 bases from J, with 15 bases between. The CDR3 sequence is 14 residues long. Germline V lookup: CDR1 SGDLS, CDR2 YYNGEE. The CDR3 protein is CASSVRETAKGYTF. CDR3 DNA: TGTGCCAGCAGCGTACGGGAGACCGCAAAGGGCTACACCTTC.

A note on this clone: Within the sample, other DNA sequences also encode this same CDR3. CDR3 bases: TGTGCCAGCAGCGTAGTAGGGGGCGAGACCCAGTACTTC. It encodes CASSVVGGETQYF. V gene TRBV9 combines with J gene TRBJ2-5, with 7 bases matching TRBD1. V was pared by 0 bases and J by 5 bases, with 1 base of the junction left unmatched. The germline CDR1 and CDR2 sequences are SGDLS and YYNGEE. The CDR3 totals 13 residues.

This chain links TRBV28 with TRBJ2-7; tentative D call: TRBD2 (6 bases). With 5 bases removed from V and 2 bases from J, the gap between germline ends came to 13 bases. The CDR3 has 14 amino acids. Germline V gene lookup returns CDR1 MDHEN and CDR2 SYDVKM. In DNA form, the CDR3 reads TGTGCCAGCAGTCCCGGGACTCTGACCTACGAGCAGTACTTC. Its protein is CASSPGTLTYEQYF.

The rearrangement links TRBV11-2 to TRBJ2-1, with TRBD2 identical over 7 bases. The CDR3 spans 14 residues. Germline V gives CDR1 SGHAT, CDR2 FQNNGV. Trimming cost V 2 bases and J 6 bases; bases outside gene matches: 4. CDR3 sequence (DNA): TGTGCCAGCAGCTTATCAGCGGGGTCCAATGAGCAGTTCTTC. Its translation is CASSLSAGSNEQFF.

This chain uses TRBV7-2 with TRBJ1-4, with no clear D. Germline values: CDR1 SGHTA, CDR2 FQGNSA. Trimming removed 1 base at V and 1 base at J, with 7 bases between. The CDR3 runs 15 residues. CDR3 DNA sequence: TGTGCCAGCAGCTTAGTTCGGGGAACTAATGAAAAACTGTTTTTT. It specifies CASSLVRGTNEKLFF.

V and J are TRBV18 and TRBJ1-3; D remains unclear. The V and J ends lost 3 bases and 0 bases respectively, with 9 bases between them. Germline CDR1 KGHSH, CDR2 LQKENI. This CDR3 is built from 15 residues. CDR3 region: CASSPQVVSGNTIYF. CDR3 DNA: TGTGCCAGCTCACCTCAGGTGGTCTCTGGAAACACCATATATTTT.

This chain joins TRBV29-1 and TRBJ1-1; D not resolved. The length of the CDR3 is 13 residues. V shed 7 bases and J shed 2 bases, with 14 bases lying between them. Germline V gives CDR1 SQVTM, CDR2 ANQGSEA. The CDR3 loop reads CSAARLFNTEAFF. The DNA of the CDR3 is TGCAGCGCCGCGAGACTATTTAACACTGAAGCTTTCTTT.